Sequencing of this T cell receptor beta chain was carried out in a study of neurological immune-mediated disorders. Germline loops: CDR1 SEHNR, CDR2 FQNEAQ (reference sequence). This CDR3 region has 16 residues. With 10-nucleotide random UMIs included, cDNA was synthesized by 5'RACE. Using its own MiXCR run on the 5' RACE reads, TCRdb lists one record per CDR3 protein. The sample lists tens of thousands of distinct CDR3 sequences; about 14% were seen once. Remarks on this clonotype: Its specificity is not known. This clone may be a read error of a much larger clone one base away.

Preparation of the unsorted libraries drew on 2 million PBMCs stored at -80 C. The study's findings and limits: Healthy controls had more TCR clonal expansion than multiple sclerosis, which showed the least, whereas HTLV-1-associated myelopathy showed the most. Expanded clones shared no CDR3 amino acid sequences across subjects, suggesting private repertoires in all groups.

The TCR originated in a woman between 45 and 65 years old in good health. This chain links TRBV7-9 with TRBJ2-3, with D unclear. The sequencing sample was made of PBMCs. The CDR3 DNA follows: TGTGCCATCAGCCCAGCAAGGGCCGTCGGTCCAGATACGCAGTATTTT. It is translated as CAISPARAVGPDTQYF. Together with reference TRBV7-9 and TRBJ2-3, the CDR3 gives the full variable domain: DTGVSQNPRHKITKRGQNVTFRCDPISEHNRLYWYRQTLGQGPEFLTYFQNEAQLEKSRLLSDRFSAERPKGSFSTLEIQRTEQGDSAMYLCAISPARAVGPDTQYFGPGTRLTVL.